A single sample gave rise to the 19 T cell receptor beta chains below, sequenced in a study of blood T cell repertoires in COVID-19. The repertoire was sequenced with immunoSEQ multiplex PCR; TCRdb's copy has only in-frame clones and lacks some. Of 250,000 or so clones in the sample, roughly 87% were seen once. The source material was peripheral blood. Receptor source: a woman aged 40 to 50 who had recovered from COVID-19.

About this clone: The sample has other DNA sequences that encode this CDR3 too. V gene TRBV7-9 combines with J gene TRBJ1-4; D is uncertain. CDR3 length: 15 residues. From germline, CDR1 is SEHNR and CDR2 FQNEAQ (reference sequence). V was cut by 1 base and J by 0 bases, with 6 bases left in between. The CDR3 reads CASSLGQATNEKLFF. CDR3 in DNA: TGTGCCAGCAGCTTAGGTCAGGCAACTAATGAAAAACTGTTTTTT.

This clone was seen once. CDR3 sequence: CASSLSDRGSEAFF. As DNA, the CDR3 is TGTGCCAGCAGCTTATCGGACAGGGGCTCTGAAGCTTTCTTT. The chain is built from TRBV11-2 and TRBJ1-1, with TRBD1 matching 9 bases. Germline V lookup: CDR1 SGHAT, CDR2 FQNNGV. The CDR3 totals 14 residues. Losses at the gene ends were 2 bases for V and 6 bases for J; bases not matched to a gene: 4.

The chain joins TRBV5-6 to TRBJ2-1, with D tentatively TRBD1 (6 bases). The CDR3 extends over 14 amino acids. V shed 1 base and J shed 10 bases, with 15 bases lying between them. In germline, CDR1 is SGHDT, CDR2 YYEEEE. In DNA, the CDR3 is TGTGCCAGCAGCTTGAGACAGGTTGTTGAGGAGCAGTTCTTC. Its translation is CASSLRQVVEEQFF.

This clone was seen a handful of times. The chain joins TRBV19 to TRBJ1-3, with 10 bases identical to TRBD1. The germline gives CDR1 LNHDA, CDR2 SQIVND (reference sequence). The CDR3 extends over 16 amino acids. The trim removed 4 bases at V and 2 bases at J, leaving 5 bases unmatched. This CDR3 reads CASSSPGQGTGNTIYF. CDR3 nucleotide sequence: TGTGCCAGTAGTAGCCCGGGACAGGGGACTGGAAACACCATATATTTT. The variable domain in full, with the rest retrieved from reference TRBV19 and TRBJ1-3, is DGGITQSPKYLFRKEGQNVTLSCEQNLNHDAMYWYRQDPGQGLRLIYYSQIVNDFQKGDIAEGYSVSREKKESFPLTVTSAQKNPTAFYLCASSSPGQGTGNTIYFGEGSWLTVV.

The rearrangement uses TRBV2 and TRBJ2-7, with TRBD2 identical over 7 bases. Looked up from germline, CDR1 is SNHLY and CDR2 is FYNNEI. The CDR3 has 13 residues. V was pared by 3 bases and J by 12 bases, with 11 bases of the junction left unmatched. The CDR3, as DNA: TGTGCCAGCAGTGAGGGGTGGCCTCAGCGGGGGTACTTC. The encoded protein is CASSEGWPQRGYF.

This clone turned up a few times. This chain joins TRBV3-1 (or the pseudogene TRBV3-2) and TRBJ1-1, with D possibly TRBD1 on 5 matching bases. The ends were cut back, 0 bases at V and 9 bases at J, with 11 bases in the middle. The CDR3 has 13 amino acids. Germline loops: CDR1 LGHDT, CDR2 YNNKEL (reference sequence). The CDR3 coding sequence is TGTGCCAGCAGCCAAGATCGGGGGTTTAAAGCTTTCTTT. It codes for CASSQDRGFKAFF.

The rearrangement links TRBV3-1 (or the pseudogene TRBV3-2) to TRBJ2-6, with TRBD1 identical over 7 bases. Germline CDR1 reads LGHDT; CDR2 reads YNNKEL (reference sequence). This CDR3 comprises 15 residues. Trimming at V came to 5 bases and at J to 2 bases, leaving 3 bases not matched to a gene. The CDR3 coding sequence is TGTGCCAGCAGCTACAGGGGAACTGGGGCCAACGTCCTGACTTTC. It encodes CASSYRGTGANVLTF.

This chain uses TRBV6-5 with TRBJ1-1, with 8 nucleotides matching TRBD1. Germline CDR1 MNHEY, CDR2 SVGAGI. The V and J ends lost 7 bases and 4 bases, in that order; junction bases with no gene match: 8. The CDR3 covers 14 residues. The CDR3 reads CASKTGDRTTEAFF. The CDR3 DNA reads TGTGCCAGCAAAACAGGGGACAGGACCACTGAAGCTTTCTTT.

The gene calls are TRBV12-5 and TRBJ2-1; 7 bases agree with TRBD2. Unmatched junction bases numbered 23, after V lost 3 bases and J lost 3 bases. The CDR3 sequence is 21 residues long. The germline V gene encodes CDR1 LGHNT and CDR2 FRNRAP. Here the CDR3 DNA reads TGTGCTAGTGGTTTTTTATGGATACAAGCCGGGACTACACCAAGCTACAATGAGCAGTTCTTC. This encodes CASGFLWIQAGTTPSYNEQFF.

The chain combines TRBV5-4 with TRBJ1-2; 7 bases fit TRBD1. The germline V gene encodes CDR1 SGHNT and CDR2 YYREEE (reference sequence). The V and J ends lost 0 bases and 2 bases, in that order; junction bases with no gene match: 4. This CDR3 spans 15 amino acids. This CDR3 is CASSLDPTGNYGYTF. In DNA, the CDR3 is TGTGCCAGCAGCTTGGACCCGACAGGGAACTATGGCTACACCTTC. The whole variable domain, remainder taken from reference TRBV5-4 and TRBJ1-2, is ETGVTQSPTHLIKTRGQQVTLRCSSQSGHNTVSWYQQALGQGPQFIFQYYREEENGRGNFPPRFSGLQFPNYSSELNVNALELDDSALYLCASSLDPTGNYGYTFGSGTRLTVV.

The chain recombines TRBV18 with TRBJ2-7; the match to TRBD1 covers 8 bases. The V and J ends lost 5 bases and 4 bases, in that order; junction bases with no gene match: 7. The germline V gene encodes CDR1 KGHSH and CDR2 LQKENI. The CDR3 runs 14 residues. The DNA of the CDR3 is TGTGCCAGCTCAGCTCCCAGGGGGCTATACGAGCAGTACTTC. Translation gives CASSAPRGLYEQYF. The full variable domain, rest sourced from reference TRBV18 and TRBJ2-7, is NAGVMQNPRHLVRRRGQEARLRCSPMKGHSHVYWYRQLPEEGLKFMVYLQKENIIDESGMPKERFSAEFPKEGPSILRIQQVVRGDSAAYFCASSAPRGLYEQYFGPGTRLTVT.

The rearrangement joins TRBV7-2 to TRBJ1-2; 8 bases line up with TRBD1. The CDR3 loop spans 14 amino acids. CDR1 is SGHTA and CDR2 is FQGNSA in the germline V gene. V lost 1 base, J lost 6 bases, and 4 bases stayed unmatched. CDR3 DNA sequence: TGTGCCAGCAGCTTAGGGACAGGGCGGGATGGCTACACCTTC. Amino acids: CASSLGTGRDGYTF.

About this clone: The identical CDR3 is also encoded by other nucleotide sequences in the sample. V gene TRBV7-2 combines with J gene TRBJ1-1, with 10 bases that match TRBD1. Germline V gene data show CDR1 as SGHTA and CDR2 as FQGNSA. Trimming cost V 2 bases and J 4 bases; bases outside gene matches: 4. The CDR3 is 15 amino acids. The CDR3 sequence is CASSLSGTGVTEAFF. CDR3 sequence (DNA): TGTGCCAGCAGCTTATCCGGGACAGGGGTCACTGAAGCTTTCTTT.

The chain links TRBV5-4 to TRBJ1-2; no clear D gene. V lost 2 bases to trimming and J lost 1 base, with 9 bases between them. CDR3 length: 14 residues. Germline V gene sequence: CDR1 SGHNT, CDR2 YYREEE (reference sequence). CDR3 sequence reads: CASSFGSSNYGYTF. Here the CDR3 DNA reads TGTGCCAGCAGCTTCGGGAGTAGTAACTATGGCTACACCTTC.

In its sample, this clone was seen a few times. The chain links TRBV5-4 to TRBJ2-7, with 11 bases lining up with TRBD1. CDR1 is SGHNT and CDR2 is YYREEE in the germline V gene (reference sequence). There are 15 residues in the CDR3. V dropped 4 bases and J dropped 2; count of bases not matched to a gene: 5. The CDR3 coding sequence is TGTGCCAGCAGCAGGCCGGGACAGGGGGCCTACGAGCAGTACTTC. Protein: CASSRPGQGAYEQYF.

The J gene is TRBJ1-1, the V gene TRBV5-4; D is possibly TRBD1 (5 bases). The V and J ends lost 0 bases and 2 bases respectively, with 11 bases between them. Looked up from germline, CDR1 is SGHNT and CDR2 is YYREEE (reference sequence). The CDR3 is 15 residues long. The CDR3 here is CASSLAGVSNTEAFF. CDR3 in DNA: TGTGCCAGCAGCTTGGCGGGGGTCAGCAACACTGAAGCTTTCTTT.

This chain uses TRBV5-1 with TRBJ1-6, with 7 bases lining up with TRBD1. The V and J ends lost 5 bases and 6 bases, in that order; junction bases with no gene match: 11. Looked up from germline, CDR1 is SGHRS and CDR2 is YFSETQ. The CDR3 sequence is 16 residues long. DNA for the CDR3: TGCGCCAGCAGGTCCGGGGACAGAGGAACTAATTCACCCCTCCACTTT. This gives the protein CASRSGDRGTNSPLHF.

The genes are TRBV3-1 (or the pseudogene TRBV3-2) and TRBJ1-2; 10 positions agree with TRBD1. In germline, CDR1 is LGHDT, CDR2 YNNKEL (reference sequence). V trimming: 0 bases; J trimming: 6 bases; junction bases outside the gene matches: 7. The CDR3 extends over 16 amino acids. CDR3 DNA: TGTGCCAGCAGCCAAGAAGGGACAGGGGTCGACCATGGCTACACCTTC. This gives the protein CASSQEGTGVDHGYTF.

This sequence joins TRBV7-2 and TRBJ2-3; no clear D. Trimming took off 1 base at V and 8 bases at J, with 16 bases between the two ends. The CDR3 extends over 15 amino acids. Germline V gene sequence: CDR1 SGHTA, CDR2 FQGNSA. This chain's CDR3 is CASSLVFASYGTQYF. As DNA, the CDR3 is TGTGCCAGCAGCTTAGTCTTTGCTAGTTATGGTACGCAGTATTTT. Full variable domain (outside the CDR3, taken from reference TRBV7-2 and TRBJ2-3): GAGVSQSPSNKVTEKGKDVELRCDPISGHTALYWYRQSLGQGLEFLIYFQGNSAPDKSGLPSDRFSAERTGGSVSTLTIQRTQQEDSAVYLCASSLVFASYGTQYFGPGTRLTVL.